This T cell receptor (beta chain) was profiled in a study of control samples from healthy donors and cancer patients. This CDR3 comprises 13 residues. V lost 5 bases and J 7 bases, leaving 14 bases between the germline ends. Germline CDR1 is LNHDA and CDR2 is SQIVND (reference sequence). Profiled with immunoSEQ multiplex PCR; TCRdb holds only in-frame clones, not every one. The sample has about 140,000 clones, under 95% seen once. This chain joins TRBV19 and TRBJ1-2; no clear D. The TCR sequence derives from a middle-aged man in good health. The specimen sequenced was blood. As DNA, the CDR3 is TGTGCCAGTAGTCCCACCCTGACTAGTGGCTACACCTTC. Translating it yields CASSPTLTSGYTF.